These 27 T cell receptor beta chains came from one sample sequenced in a study of blood T cells in healthy people across ages. Using a J-beta primer mix together with a sample-barcoded 5' primer, a second PCR was run for about 7 to 12 cycles. MiXCR, applied by TCRdb to the 5' RACE reads, yields one record per CDR3 protein. This sample has 1.5 million to 1.8 million distinct CDR3 sequences, with roughly 43% found just once. The sample taken for sequencing was blood. Receptors were obtained from a young woman in good health.

A few counts support this clonotype. This chain connects TRBV2 to TRBJ2-4; tentative D call: TRBD2 (5 bases). The germline CDR1 and CDR2 sequences are SNHLY and FYNNEI. V was trimmed by 10 bases and J by 0 bases, leaving 16 bases between them. CDR3 length: 15 amino acids. This CDR3 is CATLGRLLAKNIQYF. In nucleotides, the CDR3 is TGTGCCACTCTAGGGAGACTCCTAGCCAAAAACATTCAGTACTTC.

This clonotype was recorded a few times. V usage is TRBV7-2 and J usage is TRBJ2-5, with a weak D call TRBD2 (6 bases). V gave up 0 bases and J gave up 7 bases, with 12 bases separating them. CDR1 is SGHTA and CDR2 is FQGNSA in the germline V gene. This CDR3 has 14 amino acids. CDR3 nucleotide sequence: TGTGCCAGCAGCTTAGCTAGCGGTGACGGGACCCAGTACTTC. Translation: CASSLASGDGTQYF.

To note about this clonotype: An end of the junction does not agree with germline; a read error may underlie this. The gene calls are TRBV7-7 and TRBJ1-1; D unresolved. This CDR3 comprises 16 residues. CDR1 and CDR2 from the germline V gene are SSHAT and FNYEAQ (reference sequence). CDR3 in amino acids: CASSPIWEGMDTEAFF. The CDR3 nucleotides read TGTGCTAGCAGCCCAATATGGGAGGGCATGGACACTGAAGCTTTCTTT.

This clonotype has more than one count but fewer than ten. The chain uses TRBV5-1 and TRBJ2-5, with D possibly matching TRBD1 (5 bases). The J call is in doubt because the DNA end fits TRBJ2-7 better. The CDR3 length is 15 residues. From germline, CDR1 is SGHRS and CDR2 YFSETQ. The CDR3 loop reads CASSLQGGDSYEQYF. The DNA of the CDR3 is TGCGCCAGCAGCTTGCAGGGTGGTGACTCCTACGAGCAGTACTTC.

In the case of this clonotype: A junction end diverges from the germline sequence, so it may reflect a read error. This sequence joins TRBV29-1 and TRBJ2-3; D unresolved. The length of the CDR3 is 13 residues. Looked up from germline, CDR1 is SQVTM and CDR2 is ANQGSEA. The CDR3 nucleotides are TGCAGCGTTGAATTCGCGAGCACAGATACGCATTATTTT. This gives the protein CSVEFASTDTHYF.

The genes are TRBV24-1 and TRBJ1-2; unclear D gene. V lost 3 bases and J lost 3, with 7 bases in between. Germline-derived CDR1 and CDR2 are KGHDR and SFDVKD. CDR3 length equals 13 residues. CDR3 residues: CATSDRTDYGYTF. The CDR3 DNA follows: TGTGCCACCAGTGATCGGACTGACTATGGCTACACCTTC.

This clonotype was picked up a small number of times. The V and J genes are TRBV7-9 and TRBJ2-1; D not certain. Germline V lookup: CDR1 SEHNR, CDR2 FQNEAQ (reference sequence). Between the trimmed V and J ends, which lost 1 base and 5 bases, there was a span of 9 bases. This CDR3 has 14 amino acids. The CDR3 DNA sequence: TGTGCCAGCAGCTTAGGGGTGGCAGACAATGAGCAGTTCTTC. It yields the protein CASSLGVADNEQFF.

The chain has TRBV12-3 or TRBV12-4 and TRBJ1-1; 9 bases agree with TRBD1. This CDR3 has 15 amino acids. The trim removed 7 bases at V and 0 bases at J, leaving 6 bases unmatched. CDR3 bases: TGTGCCAGCACCCTAGGACAGGGGTTGAACACTGAAGCTTTCTTT. Its translation is CASTLGQGLNTEAFF.

This clonotype was seen once. The J gene is TRBJ2-5, the V gene TRBV20-1; 12 bases are a match to TRBD2. The J call may be mistaken, given a closer DNA end match to TRBJ2-7. Germline loops: CDR1 DFQATT, CDR2 SNEGSKA (reference sequence). The CDR3 loop spans 16 amino acids. The CDR3 DNA reads as TGCAGTGCTAGAGGAAAGGGACTAGCGGGTTACTACGAGCAGTACTTC. It is translated as CSARGKGLAGYYEQYF.

Only a few counts were recorded for this clonotype. CDR3 amino acids: CASRPDRGGYNEQFF. CDR3 sequence (DNA): TGTGCCAGCAGACCCGACAGGGGGGGATACAATGAGCAGTTCTTC. This chain connects TRBV6-5 to TRBJ2-1; 9 bases match TRBD1. The germline gives CDR1 MNHEY, CDR2 SVGAGI. The CDR3 runs to 15 residues. Trimming at V came to 6 bases and at J to 4 bases, leaving 7 bases not matched to a gene.

The gene calls are TRBV6-5 and TRBJ1-2, with a tentative D call TRBD1 (6 bases). V lost 0 bases and J 6 bases, leaving 17 bases between the germline ends. Germline-derived CDR1 and CDR2 are MNHEY and SVGAGI. CDR3 length: 16 residues. The chain's CDR3 is CASSYSKTGGADGYTF. Written as DNA, the CDR3 is TGTGCCAGCAGTTACTCGAAGACCGGGGGCGCAGATGGCTACACCTTC.

The V gene is TRBV18, the J gene TRBJ2-1; 16 bases match TRBD2. The ends lost 2 bases at V and 0 bases at J; junction bases unmatched: 4. Germline V gives CDR1 KGHSH, CDR2 LQKENI. The CDR3 extends over 19 amino acids. The CDR3 coding sequence is TGTGCCAGCTCACCATTGGGACTAGCGGGAGGGAGCTCCTACAATGAGCAGTTCTTC. It codes for CASSPLGLAGGSSYNEQFF.

The rearrangement links TRBV15 to TRBJ2-1; the D call may be TRBD1 or TRBD2 (6 bases each). Germline CDR1 is LNHNV and CDR2 is YYDKDF (reference sequence). CDR3 length: 12 residues. Deletions cut 5 bases from V and 14 bases from J, with 16 bases between. CDR3 region: CATSPWGGDKFF. CDR3 bases: TGTGCCACCAGCCCATGGGGCGGGGACAAGTTCTTC.

At least ten counts were recorded for this clonotype. The chain couples TRBV12-3 or TRBV12-4 to TRBJ2-7, with TRBD2 matching over 7 bases. The length of the CDR3 is 15 residues. Trimming cost V 6 bases and J 3 bases; bases outside gene matches: 11. The DNA of the CDR3 is TGTGCCAGCAGGCCTCCGAGGGAGGGCTTCTACGAGCAGTACTTC. It encodes CASRPPREGFYEQYF.

Notes on this clonotype: A much more abundant neighbour one base away suggests this may be a read error. V and J are TRBV29-1 and TRBJ2-6; D unresolved. The CDR3 has 15 residues. The germline V gene has CDR1 SQVTM and CDR2 ANQGSEA. V was trimmed by 4 bases and J by 0 bases, leaving 10 bases between them. The CDR3 coding sequence is TGCAGCGTTGCCCCAGTTGCCTCTGGGGCCAACGTCCTGACTTTC. This gives the protein CSVAPVASGANVLTF.

This clonotype was seen a single time. A much larger clonotype is one base distant, so this may be a read error. The V gene is TRBV6-6, the J gene TRBJ2-7; TRBD1 or TRBD2 may be the D gene (5 bases each). Per germline, CDR1 MNHNY and CDR2 SVGAGI (reference sequence). This CDR3 has 13 amino acids. CDR3 sequence reads: CVSMGTETYEQYF. The CDR3 bases are TGTGTCAGCATGGGGACCGAGACCTACGAGCAGTACTTC.

The chain employs TRBV20-1 and TRBJ2-3; D is possibly TRBD2 (5 bases). The V end lost 5 bases, the J end lost 0 bases, and 15 bases lay between the germline ends. The length of the CDR3 is 15 residues. Germline loops: CDR1 DFQATT, CDR2 SNEGSKA (reference sequence). The DNA for the CDR3 is TGCAGTGCTCGGAGGCTACGGAGCAGCACAGATACGCAGTATTTT. It yields the protein CSARRLRSSTDTQYF.

The rearrangement links TRBV7-8 to TRBJ2-6; D gene ambiguous. Looked up from germline, CDR1 is SGHVS and CDR2 is FQNEAQ. The CDR3 totals 15 residues. Trimming left V 4 bases short and J 6 bases short, with 13 bases between. DNA of the CDR3: TGTGCCAGCAGCTCAGACGCAAGGAAGGCCAACGTCCTGACTTTC. This sequence encodes CASSSDARKANVLTF.

The V and J genes are TRBV15 and TRBJ2-1; the match to TRBD2 covers 7 bases. Germline trimming cut 5 bases from V and 0 bases from J; bases unmatched to any gene: 4. The CDR3 is made up of 15 amino acids. Germline CDR1 is LNHNV and CDR2 is YYDKDF (reference sequence). The chain's CDR3 is CATSLIAGSYNEQFF. The CDR3 region has the DNA TGTGCCACCAGCCTTATAGCGGGCTCCTACAATGAGCAGTTCTTC.

This chain uses TRBV7-3 with TRBJ2-1; no clear D gene. The CDR3 is made up of 15 amino acids. Germline CDR1 reads SGHTA; CDR2 reads FQGTGA. V lost 6 bases, J lost 2 bases, and 14 bases lay in between. The CDR3 coding sequence is TGTGCCAGCAGGGAGAAGCTGGTAGCCTACAATGAGCAGTTCTTC. This sequence encodes CASREKLVAYNEQFF.

Only a few counts were recorded for this clonotype. V gene TRBV4-3 combines with J gene TRBJ1-5, with D unresolved. V was cut by 0 bases and J by 0 bases, with 6 bases left in between. Germline CDR1 and CDR2: LGHNA and YSLEER. The CDR3 is 15 residues long. The CDR3, as DNA: TGCGCCAGCAGCCAAGATGTCTATAGCAATCAGCCCCAGCATTTT. As protein: CASSQDVYSNQPQHF.

V usage is TRBV29-1 and J usage is TRBJ2-1; D unclear. Germline V gives CDR1 SQVTM, CDR2 ANQGSEA. The V and J ends lost 7 bases and 5 bases respectively, with 12 bases between them. The length of the CDR3 is 12 residues. The CDR3 sequence: CSDRRFNNEQFF. DNA for the CDR3: TGCAGCGATCGTCGGTTTAACAATGAGCAGTTCTTC.

V gene TRBV19 combines with J gene TRBJ1-2, with D hard to call. Germline V CDR1 and CDR2: LNHDA, SQIVND (reference sequence). CDR3 length equals 14 residues. The ends were cut back, 0 bases at V and 2 bases at J, with 7 bases in the middle. CDR3 sequence (DNA): TGTGCCAGTAGTATAGAAGCGGGGAACTATGGCTACACCTTC. Amino acids: CASSIEAGNYGYTF.

This chain joins TRBV7-2 and TRBJ1-3, with D uncertain. V was cut by 1 base and J by 7 bases, with 8 bases left in between. This CDR3 is 13 amino acids long. Germline values: CDR1 SGHTA, CDR2 FQGNSA. The CDR3 spells CASSLGGHNTIYF. CDR3 DNA: TGTGCCAGCAGCTTAGGGGGTCATAACACCATATATTTT. Based on the CDR3 plus reference TRBV7-2 and TRBJ1-3, the full variable domain is GAGVSQSPSNKVTEKGKDVELRCDPISGHTALYWYRQSLGQGLEFLIYFQGNSAPDKSGLPSDRFSAERTGGSVSTLTIQRTQQEDSAVYLCASSLGGHNTIYFGEGSWLTVV.

Many counts were recorded for this clonotype. The chain is built from TRBV20-1 and TRBJ2-7; D is possibly TRBD1 (5 bases). The CDR3 consists of 13 residues. Germline V gives CDR1 DFQATT, CDR2 SNEGSKA (reference sequence). Between the trimmed V and J ends, which lost 0 bases and 6 bases, there was a span of 12 bases. Written as DNA, the CDR3 is TGCAGTGCTAGAGATCAGACAGCTACCGAGCAGTACTTC. This gives the protein CSARDQTATEQYF.

V usage is TRBV28 and J usage is TRBJ2-7; 10 bases match TRBD2. Trimming cost V 10 bases and J 1 base; bases outside gene matches: 7. This CDR3 region has 14 residues. The germline CDR1 and CDR2 sequences are MDHEN and SYDVKM. The CDR3 DNA reads TGTGCCACCCAATATAGCGGGAGGTCCTACGAGCAGTACTTC. This gives the protein CATQYSGRSYEQYF.

The chain carries TRBV7-9 and TRBJ2-1, with D unclear. Per germline, CDR1 SEHNR and CDR2 FQNEAQ (reference sequence). Trimming left V 5 bases short and J 1 base short, with 12 bases between. The length of the CDR3 is 15 residues. In DNA form, the CDR3 reads TGTGCCAGCAGCCCTCCAAGGTTGTCCTACAATGAGCAGTTCTTC. Translated: CASSPPRLSYNEQFF.